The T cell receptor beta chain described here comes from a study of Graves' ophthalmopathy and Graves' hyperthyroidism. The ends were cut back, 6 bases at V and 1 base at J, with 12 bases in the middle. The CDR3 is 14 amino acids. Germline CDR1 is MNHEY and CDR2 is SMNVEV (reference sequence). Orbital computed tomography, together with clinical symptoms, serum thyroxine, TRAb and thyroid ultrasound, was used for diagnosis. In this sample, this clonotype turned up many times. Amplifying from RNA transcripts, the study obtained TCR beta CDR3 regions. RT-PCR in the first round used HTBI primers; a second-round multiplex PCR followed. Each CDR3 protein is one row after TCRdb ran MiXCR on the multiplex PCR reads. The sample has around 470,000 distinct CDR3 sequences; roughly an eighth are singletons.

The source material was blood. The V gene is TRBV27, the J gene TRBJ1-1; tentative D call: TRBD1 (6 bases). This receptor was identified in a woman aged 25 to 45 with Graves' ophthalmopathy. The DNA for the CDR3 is TGTGCCAGCAGCCGGGGGGGGGCGAACACTGAAGCTTTCTTT. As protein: CASSRGGANTEAFF.